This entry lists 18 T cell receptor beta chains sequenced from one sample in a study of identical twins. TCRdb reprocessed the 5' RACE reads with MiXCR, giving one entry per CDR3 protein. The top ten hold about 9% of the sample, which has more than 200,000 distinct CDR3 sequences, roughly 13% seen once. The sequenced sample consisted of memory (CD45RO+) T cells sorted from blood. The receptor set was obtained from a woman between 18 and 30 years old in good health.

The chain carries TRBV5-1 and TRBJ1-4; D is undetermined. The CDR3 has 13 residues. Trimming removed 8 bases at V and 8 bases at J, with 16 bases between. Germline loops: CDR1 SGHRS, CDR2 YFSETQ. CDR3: CASRSSGGEKLFF. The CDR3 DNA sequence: TGCGCCAGTCGTTCGTCCGGAGGGGAAAAACTGTTTTTT.

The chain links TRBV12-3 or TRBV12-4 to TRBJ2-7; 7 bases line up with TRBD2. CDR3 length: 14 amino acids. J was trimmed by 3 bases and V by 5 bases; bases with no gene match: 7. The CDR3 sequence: CASSRRASGYEQYF. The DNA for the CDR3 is TGTGCCAGCAGTCGGCGGGCTAGCGGCTACGAGCAGTACTTC.

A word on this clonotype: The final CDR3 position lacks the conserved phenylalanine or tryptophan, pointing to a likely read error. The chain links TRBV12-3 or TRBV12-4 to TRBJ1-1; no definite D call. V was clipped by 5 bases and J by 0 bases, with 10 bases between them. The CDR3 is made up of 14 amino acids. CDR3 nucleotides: TGTGCCAGCAGTGCCCGGGAAATGAACACTGAAGCTTTCCTT. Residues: CASSAREMNTEAFL.

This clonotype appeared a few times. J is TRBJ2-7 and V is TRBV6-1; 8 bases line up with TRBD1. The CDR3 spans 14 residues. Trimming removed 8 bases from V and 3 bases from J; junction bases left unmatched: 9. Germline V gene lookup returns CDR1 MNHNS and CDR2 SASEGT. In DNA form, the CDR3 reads TGTGCCAGCGCTTGGACAGGGAGAAGCTACGAGCAGTACTTC. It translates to CASAWTGRSYEQYF.

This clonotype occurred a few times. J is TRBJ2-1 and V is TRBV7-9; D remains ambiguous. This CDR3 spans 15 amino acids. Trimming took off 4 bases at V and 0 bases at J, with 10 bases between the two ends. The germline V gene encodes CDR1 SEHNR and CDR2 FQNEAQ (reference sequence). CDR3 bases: TGTGCCAGCAGCTACACCCGGAGCTCCTACAATGAGCAGTTCTTC. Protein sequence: CASSYTRSSYNEQFF.

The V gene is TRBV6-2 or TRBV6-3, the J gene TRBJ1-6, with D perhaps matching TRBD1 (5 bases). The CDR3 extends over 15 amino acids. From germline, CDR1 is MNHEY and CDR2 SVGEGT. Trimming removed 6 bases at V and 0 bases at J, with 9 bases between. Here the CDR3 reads CASREDSSYNSPLHF. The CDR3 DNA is TGTGCCAGCAGGGAAGACAGCTCCTATAATTCACCCCTCCACTTT.

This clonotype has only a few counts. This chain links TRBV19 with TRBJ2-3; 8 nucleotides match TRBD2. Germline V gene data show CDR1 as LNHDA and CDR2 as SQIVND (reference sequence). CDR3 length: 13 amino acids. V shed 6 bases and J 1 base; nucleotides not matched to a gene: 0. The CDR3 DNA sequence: TGTGCCAGTAGGCGGGGGGGCACAGATACGCAGTATTTT. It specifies CASRRGGTDTQYF. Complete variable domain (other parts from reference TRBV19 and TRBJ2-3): DGGITQSPKYLFRKEGQNVTLSCEQNLNHDAMYWYRQDPGQGLRLIYYSQIVNDFQKGDIAEGYSVSREKKESFPLTVTSAQKNPTAFYLCASRRGGTDTQYFGPGTRLTVL.

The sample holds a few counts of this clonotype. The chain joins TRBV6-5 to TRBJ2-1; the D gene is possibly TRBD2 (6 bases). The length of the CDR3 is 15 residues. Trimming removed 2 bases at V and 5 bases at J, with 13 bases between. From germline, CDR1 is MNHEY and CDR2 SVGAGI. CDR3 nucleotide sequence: TGTGCCAGCAGTTACGTCGGGAGAGCGGACAATGAGCAGTTCTTC. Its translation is CASSYVGRADNEQFF.

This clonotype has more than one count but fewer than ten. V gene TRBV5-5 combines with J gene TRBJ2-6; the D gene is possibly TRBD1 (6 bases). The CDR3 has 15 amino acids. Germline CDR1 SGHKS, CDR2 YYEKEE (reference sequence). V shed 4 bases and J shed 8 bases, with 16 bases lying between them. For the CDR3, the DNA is TGTGCCAGCAGCCATCGACAGGCCTCGACCAACGTCCTGACTTTC. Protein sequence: CASSHRQASTNVLTF.

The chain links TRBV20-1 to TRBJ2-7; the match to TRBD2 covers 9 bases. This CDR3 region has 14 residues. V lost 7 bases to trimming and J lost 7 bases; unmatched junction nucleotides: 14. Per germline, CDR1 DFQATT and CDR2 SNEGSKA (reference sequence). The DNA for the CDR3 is TGCAGTGGCAGAGCGGGGGGAGGGAGGTCGGAGCAGTACTTC. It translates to CSGRAGGGRSEQYF.

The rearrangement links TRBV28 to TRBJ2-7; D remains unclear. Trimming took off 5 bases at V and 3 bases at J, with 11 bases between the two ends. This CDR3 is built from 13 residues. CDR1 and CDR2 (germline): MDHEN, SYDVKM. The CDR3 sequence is CASSLATLYEQYF. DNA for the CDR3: TGTGCCAGCAGTCTCGCGACACTCTACGAGCAGTACTTC. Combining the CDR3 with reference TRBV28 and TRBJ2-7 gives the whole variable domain DVKVTQSSRYLVKRTGEKVFLECVQDMDHENMFWYRQDPGLGLRLIYFSYDVKMKEKGDIPEGYSVSREKKERFSLILESASTNQTSMYLCASSLATLYEQYFGPGTRLTVT.

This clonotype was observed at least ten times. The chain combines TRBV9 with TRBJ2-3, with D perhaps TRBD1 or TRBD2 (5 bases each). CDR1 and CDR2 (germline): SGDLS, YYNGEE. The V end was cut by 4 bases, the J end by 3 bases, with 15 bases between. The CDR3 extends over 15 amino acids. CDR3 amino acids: CASSPSRWGTDTQYF. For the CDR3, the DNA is TGTGCCAGCAGCCCTAGCCGGTGGGGGACAGATACGCAGTATTTT.

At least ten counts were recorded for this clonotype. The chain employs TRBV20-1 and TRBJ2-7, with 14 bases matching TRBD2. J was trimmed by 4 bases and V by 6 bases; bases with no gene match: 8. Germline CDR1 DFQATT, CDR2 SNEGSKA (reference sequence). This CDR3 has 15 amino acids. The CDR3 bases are TGCAGTGCCTCCCCCGGGACTAGCGGGGGTTACGAGCAGTACTTC. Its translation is CSASPGTSGGYEQYF.

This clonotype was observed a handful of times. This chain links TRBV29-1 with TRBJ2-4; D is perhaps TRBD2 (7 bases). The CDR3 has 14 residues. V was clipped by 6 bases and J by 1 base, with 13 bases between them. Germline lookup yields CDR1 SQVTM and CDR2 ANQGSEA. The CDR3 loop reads CSVGGGAAKNIQYF. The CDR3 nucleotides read TGCAGCGTGGGGGGGGGCGCGGCCAAAAACATTCAGTACTTC.

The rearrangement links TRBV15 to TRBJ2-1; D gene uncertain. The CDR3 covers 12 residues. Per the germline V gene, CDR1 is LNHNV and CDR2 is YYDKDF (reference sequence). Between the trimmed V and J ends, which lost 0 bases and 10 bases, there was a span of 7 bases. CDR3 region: CATSRDAQEQFF. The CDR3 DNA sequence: TGTGCCACCAGCAGAGATGCTCAAGAGCAGTTCTTC.

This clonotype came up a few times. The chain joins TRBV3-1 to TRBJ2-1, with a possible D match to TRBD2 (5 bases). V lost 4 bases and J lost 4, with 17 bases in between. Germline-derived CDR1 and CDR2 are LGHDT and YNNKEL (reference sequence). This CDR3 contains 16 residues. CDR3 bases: TGTGCCAGCAGCCCAGGCACGGGAACCATATACAATGAGCAGTTCTTC. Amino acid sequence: CASSPGTGTIYNEQFF.

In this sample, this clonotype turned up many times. CDR3 region: CAISENNLSYEQYF. In DNA form, the CDR3 reads TGTGCCATCAGTGAGAACAATCTCTCCTACGAGCAGTACTTC. This sequence joins TRBV10-3 and TRBJ2-7; the D is unclear. From germline, CDR1 is ENHRY and CDR2 SYGVKD. CDR3 size: 14 residues. Trimming stripped 2 bases from V and 0 bases from J, with 8 bases between.

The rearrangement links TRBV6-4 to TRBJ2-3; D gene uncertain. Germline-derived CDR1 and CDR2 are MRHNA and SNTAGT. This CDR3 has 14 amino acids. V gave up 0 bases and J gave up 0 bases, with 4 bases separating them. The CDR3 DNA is TGTGCCAGCAGTGACTCGATTAGCACAGATACGCAGTATTTT. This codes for CASSDSISTDTQYF.